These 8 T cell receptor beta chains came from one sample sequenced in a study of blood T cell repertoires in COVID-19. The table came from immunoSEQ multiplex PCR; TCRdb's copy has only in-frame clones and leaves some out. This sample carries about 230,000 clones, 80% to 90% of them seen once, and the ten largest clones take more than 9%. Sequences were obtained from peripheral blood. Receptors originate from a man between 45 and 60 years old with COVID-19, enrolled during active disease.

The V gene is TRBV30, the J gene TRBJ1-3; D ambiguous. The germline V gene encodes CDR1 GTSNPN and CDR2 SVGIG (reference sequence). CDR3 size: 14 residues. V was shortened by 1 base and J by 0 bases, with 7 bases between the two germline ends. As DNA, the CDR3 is TGTGCCTGGAGTGGCGGCAGCTCTGGAAACACCATATATTTT. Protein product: CAWSGGSSGNTIYF.

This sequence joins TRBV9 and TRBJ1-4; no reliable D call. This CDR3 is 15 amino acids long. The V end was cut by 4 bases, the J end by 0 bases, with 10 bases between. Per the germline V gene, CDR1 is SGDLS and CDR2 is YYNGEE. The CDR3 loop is CASSPVGATNEKLFF. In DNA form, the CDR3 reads TGTGCCAGCAGCCCTGTCGGGGCAACTAATGAAAAACTGTTTTTT.

The CDR3 spells CASRRTGDQTGELFF. Here the CDR3 DNA reads TGTGCCAGCAGACGGACAGGGGATCAGACCGGGGAGCTGTTTTTT. The chain uses TRBV6-5 and TRBJ2-2, with TRBD1 identical over 9 bases. The junction had 7 bases not matched to a gene; V was cut back by 6 bases and J by 5 bases. This CDR3 is built from 15 residues. Germline CDR1 is MNHEY and CDR2 is SVGAGI.

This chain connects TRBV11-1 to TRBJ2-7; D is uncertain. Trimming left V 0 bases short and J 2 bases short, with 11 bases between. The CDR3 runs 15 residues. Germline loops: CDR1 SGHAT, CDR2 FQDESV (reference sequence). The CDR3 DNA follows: TGTGCCAGCAGCTTAGCGAGAGGAGACCCCTACGAGCAGTACTTC. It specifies CASSLARGDPYEQYF.

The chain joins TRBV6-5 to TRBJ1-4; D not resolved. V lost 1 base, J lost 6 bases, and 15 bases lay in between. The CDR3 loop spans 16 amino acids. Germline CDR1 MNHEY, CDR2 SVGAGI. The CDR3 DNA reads TGTGCCAGCAGTTACTTGTACAGCGGCATTGATGAAAAACTGTTTTTT. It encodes CASSYLYSGIDEKLFF.

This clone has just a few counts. CDR3 protein: CASSFHYAGEEEQYF. CDR3 coding DNA: TGTGCCAGCAGTTTTCACTACGCGGGGGAAGAAGAGCAGTACTTC. V is TRBV6-2 or TRBV6-3 and J is TRBJ2-7; 7 bases match TRBD2. The germline gives CDR1 MNHEY, CDR2 SVGEGT. The CDR3 runs to 15 residues. V dropped 4 bases and J dropped 7; count of bases not matched to a gene: 13.

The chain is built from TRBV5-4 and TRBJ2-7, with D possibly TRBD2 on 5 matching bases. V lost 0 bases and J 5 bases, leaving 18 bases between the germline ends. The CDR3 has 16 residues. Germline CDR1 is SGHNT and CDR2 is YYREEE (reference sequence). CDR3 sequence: CASSLGREGPMDEQYF. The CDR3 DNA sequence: TGTGCCAGCAGCTTGGGCCGGGAAGGGCCCATGGACGAGCAGTACTTC.

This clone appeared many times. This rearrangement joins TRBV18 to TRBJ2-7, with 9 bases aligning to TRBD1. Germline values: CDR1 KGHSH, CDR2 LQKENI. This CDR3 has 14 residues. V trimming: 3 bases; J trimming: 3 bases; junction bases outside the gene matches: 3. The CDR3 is CASSPTGGYYEQYF. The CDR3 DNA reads TGTGCCAGCTCACCGACAGGGGGATACTACGAGCAGTACTTC.